This T cell receptor beta chain was sequenced in a study of blood T cell repertoires in COVID-19. Overall study: Collection of acute and convalescent COVID-19 samples took place in the United States, Italy and Spain.

The method was immunoSEQ multiplex PCR; TCRdb's version includes in-frame clones alone and lacks a portion of them. The sample has about 480,000 clones, 85% to 90% seen once. The CDR3 is 17 residues long. V lost 2 bases, J lost 2 bases, and 7 bases stayed unmatched. The germline gives CDR1 MNHEY, CDR2 SVGEGT. Source material: PBMCs or T cells enriched from blood (not recorded which). This receptor was identified in a woman between 40 and 50 years old who had recovered from COVID-19. The genes are TRBV6-2 or TRBV6-3 and TRBJ2-1, with TRBD2 identical over 9 bases. The CDR3 DNA sequence: TGTGCCAGCAGTTACAACCAGCGGGAGGAGGCCTACAATGAGCAGTTCTTC. Translated, it gives CASSYNQREEAYNEQFF.